This T cell receptor beta chain was sequenced for a study of T cells in localized non-small cell lung cancer. Study-wide points: Appearances in adjacent lung were noted for a median approximately 50 of the top 100 tumor clones. In uninvolved adjacent lung, T cell clonality reached its highest value, exceeding tumor. There was an association of higher blood T cell density with longer overall survival.

Here immunoSEQ multiplex PCR was the method, and the copy in TCRdb shows in-frame clones only, minus some. The sample yields 26,000 or so clones, more than 85% seen once. This CDR3 contains 15 residues. V was clipped by 2 bases and J by 1 base, with 11 bases between them. Germline-derived CDR1 and CDR2 are LNHDA and SQIVND (reference sequence). Of note for this clone: What it binds is not known.

The genes are TRBV19 and TRBJ1-1; D is uncertain. This sequence originates from a female donor over 55 with stage II squamous cell lung carcinoma. Sequenced here: peripheral blood, sampled before any cancer treatment. CDR3 coding DNA: TGTGCCAGTAGTATAAATGCCTTTGGGAACACTGAAGCTTTCTTT. Its protein is CASSINAFGNTEAFF.